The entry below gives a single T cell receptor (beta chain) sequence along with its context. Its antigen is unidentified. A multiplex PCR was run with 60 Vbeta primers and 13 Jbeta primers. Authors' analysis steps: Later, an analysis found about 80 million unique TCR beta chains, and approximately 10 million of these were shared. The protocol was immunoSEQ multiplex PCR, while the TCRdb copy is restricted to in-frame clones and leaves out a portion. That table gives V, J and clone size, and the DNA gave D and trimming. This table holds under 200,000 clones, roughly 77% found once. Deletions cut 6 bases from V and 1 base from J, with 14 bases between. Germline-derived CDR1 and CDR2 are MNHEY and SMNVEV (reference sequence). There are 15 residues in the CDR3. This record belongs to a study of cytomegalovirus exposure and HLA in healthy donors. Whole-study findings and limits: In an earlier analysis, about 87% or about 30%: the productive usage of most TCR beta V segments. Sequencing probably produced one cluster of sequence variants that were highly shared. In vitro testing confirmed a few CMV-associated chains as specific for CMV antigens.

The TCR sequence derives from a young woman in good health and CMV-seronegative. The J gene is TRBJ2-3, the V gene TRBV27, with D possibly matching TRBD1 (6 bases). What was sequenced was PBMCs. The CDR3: CASSLRTAGTDTQYF. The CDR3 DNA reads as TGTGCCAGCAGCCTAAGGACAGCCGGCACAGATACGCAGTATTTT.